This entry lists 10 T cell receptor beta chains sequenced from one sample in a study of human T cells and chemical hapten exposure. The time point is: pre-sensitization, week 0. Sample treatment: therapeutic diphenylcyclopropenone sensitization with weekly scalp DPC. TCRdb re-called the RACE reads with MiXCR, one entry per CDR3 protein. The sample consists of approximately 180,000 distinct CDR3 sequences, about 31% of them appearing once. The material was whole blood, obtained in connection with sensitization to the hapten diphenylcyclopropenone (DPC). The source of these receptors is a woman aged 25-40 years with alopecia areata. Some clones in this sample may be carry-over from other donors' samples.

There are a few counts of this clonotype. The J gene is TRBJ1-6, the V gene TRBV20-1; D is uncertain. The CDR3 consists of 13 residues. Trimming pared 0 bases from V and 6 bases from J, leaving 6 bases between. In germline, CDR1 is DFQATT, CDR2 SNEGSKA (reference sequence). The CDR3 reads CSAREMSNSPLHF. The CDR3 nucleotides read TGCAGTGCTAGAGAAATGTCTAATTCACCCCTCCACTTT.

The gene calls are TRBV12-3 or TRBV12-4 and TRBJ2-7, with a possible D match to TRBD2 (6 bases). V lost 3 bases, J lost 7 bases, and 19 bases lay in between. The CDR3 length is 15 residues. The chain's CDR3 is CASSLAEGITGEQYF. The CDR3 DNA sequence: TGTGCCAGCAGTTTGGCGGAGGGTATTACGGGGGAGCAGTACTTC.

This clonotype was seen ten or more times. J is TRBJ2-1 and V is TRBV18, with TRBD2 as a possible D gene (6 bases). CDR3 size: 14 residues. Deletions cut 4 bases from V and 7 bases from J, with 14 bases between. Germline V CDR1 and CDR2: KGHSH, LQKENI. CDR3 sequence reads: CASSRKGGWNEQFF. CDR3 sequence (DNA): TGTGCCAGCTCACGAAAGGGAGGTTGGAATGAGCAGTTCTTC.

This clonotype has more than one count but fewer than ten. The chain combines TRBV5-1 with TRBJ1-6; D uncertain. This CDR3 has 16 residues. In germline, CDR1 is SGHRS, CDR2 YFSETQ. Deletions cut 1 base from V and 2 bases from J, with 10 bases between. CDR3 loop: CASSLSRAPYNSPLHF. The CDR3, as DNA: TGCGCCAGCAGCTTGTCGAGGGCACCCTATAATTCACCCCTCCACTTT.

The rearrangement links TRBV11-2 to TRBJ2-1, with TRBD2 as a possible D gene (6 bases). This CDR3 spans 16 amino acids. Germline values: CDR1 SGHAT, CDR2 FQNNGV. Trimming cost V 7 bases and J 2 bases, with 18 bases left between them. DNA of the CDR3: TGTGCCAGCACCCCACATAGCGGACTTACCTACAATGAGCAGTTCTTC. It is translated as CASTPHSGLTYNEQFF.

This chain connects TRBV6-9 to TRBJ1-6; D gene uncertain. The germline V gene has CDR1 MNHGY and CDR2 SVAAGI. Trimming took off 8 bases at V and 5 bases at J, with 16 bases between the two ends. The CDR3 loop spans 15 amino acids. The chain's CDR3 is CASPPAGSDNSPLHF. The CDR3 coding sequence is TGTGCCAGCCCCCCCGCCGGGTCTGATAATTCACCCCTCCACTTT.

The rearrangement uses TRBV28 and TRBJ2-7; TRBD2 is a possible D gene (6 bases). V shed 6 bases and J shed 3 bases, with 15 bases lying between them. Germline V gene data show CDR1 as MDHEN and CDR2 as SYDVKM. The length of the CDR3 is 14 residues. The chain's CDR3 is CASSPERRVYEQYF. The CDR3 DNA reads TGTGCCAGCAGCCCCGAGCGGAGGGTCTACGAGCAGTACTTC.

The CDR3 region has the DNA TGCAGTGCTAGGGCCGTCGATAGCAATCAGCCCCAGCATTTT. Translating it yields CSARAVDSNQPQHF. The J gene is TRBJ1-5, the V gene TRBV20-1; unclear D gene. Per germline, CDR1 DFQATT and CDR2 SNEGSKA (reference sequence). CDR3 length equals 14 residues. Trimming cost V 3 bases and J 0 bases, with 9 bases left between them.

The chain recombines TRBV4-3 with TRBJ2-1; D ambiguous. This CDR3 is built from 15 residues. Trimming removed 1 base at V and 7 bases at J, with 14 bases between. Germline lookup yields CDR1 LGHNA and CDR2 YSLEER. CDR3 sequence: CASSQGTPLENEQFF. CDR3 sequence (DNA): TGCGCCAGCAGCCAAGGTACCCCCCTAGAAAATGAGCAGTTCTTC.

CDR3 protein: CASSYRTGLAGILTYNEQFF. CDR3 in DNA: TGTGCCAGCAGTTACAGGACCGGACTAGCGGGGATTTTAACCTACAATGAGCAGTTCTTC. The V gene is TRBV6-2 or TRBV6-3, the J gene TRBJ2-1; 12 nucleotides line up with TRBD2. The V segment lost 2 bases and the J segment 2 bases; nucleotides outside the gene matches: 13. The CDR3 loop spans 20 amino acids. Germline CDR1 is MNHEY and CDR2 is SVGEGT.